This paragraph reports one T cell receptor (beta chain). This record comes from a study of control samples from healthy donors and cancer patients. The V and J ends lost 0 bases and 2 bases, in that order; junction bases with no gene match: 5. The CDR3 is 17 residues long. Germline V gene sequence: CDR1 SGHKS, CDR2 YYEKEE (reference sequence). Measured with immunoSEQ multiplex PCR; TCRdb has only the in-frame clones, and not every one. The data contain some 80,000 clones, roughly 90% of them seen just once; the ten biggest clones take up 1.5% to 2%. Specimen: PBMCs. The receptor was derived from a woman aged 55 to 70 with head and neck cancer. This chain joins TRBV5-5 and TRBJ2-1; 10 bases fit TRBD2. Here the CDR3 DNA reads TGTGCCAGCAGCTTGGTTAAGCGGGAGGGGGCCTACAATGAGCAGTTCTTC. This sequence encodes CASSLVKREGAYNEQFF.